This T cell receptor beta chain originates from a study of cytomegalovirus exposure and HLA in healthy donors (TCRdb year 2017). About the study as a whole: An earlier analysis of roughly 630 of the donors reported approximately 300 Gb of sequence data and roughly 110 million unique TCR beta sequences from approximately 180 million T cells. An early release that covered fewer than 750 HLA-typed donors contained about 300 gigabases of sequencing data and 75 million to 100 million unique TCR sequences. Among the approximately 430 genotyped donors, 81% belonged to the genetic ancestry cluster associated with self-reported Caucasian donors. The study aimed to test whether signatures of past pathogen exposure could be identified by cataloging public T cell receptors. The study used immunosequencing to profile the T cell repertoires of 666 subjects and linked those repertoires to cytomegalovirus serostatus. A separate validation cohort of some 130 different subjects was used in addition to the 666-subject first cohort. The study combined high-throughput TCR immunosequencing, statistical association of individual TCRs with disease status, and machine learning to predict cytomegalovirus infection status. A later analysis re-analyzed previously published TCR beta repertoires from 660 or so donors and added high-resolution HLA genotyping to study TCR occurrence patterns. Rather than drawing on any new phenotypic data, the later analysis identified candidate immune exposures from TCR beta sequences and the way those sequences occurred across donors. In an earlier analysis of a few hundred of the donors, high-throughput TCR beta sequencing was used to judge whether each TCR beta V gene segment behaved as functional or pseudogenic. Donor age, sex, ethnicity and CMV serostatus were collected together with the repertoire data. In a later genetic analysis, genome-wide SNP genotypes for about 60% of the 666 donors were used, and that subset was treated as a discovery cohort. All discovery cohort repertoires had been generated on a single sequencing platform. HLA typing included class I and class II loci at four-digit resolution. Typing coverage differed by locus: A, B, C, DRB1 and DQB1 were typed in roughly 620-630 donors, DQA1 in 500 to 550, DPA1 in some 610, and DPB1 in around 490. About five DR-DQ haplotypes were handled as single units for association and clustering, since linkage in the cohort was strong. On average, around 240,000 unique TCR beta nucleotide sequences were sequenced per donor among roughly 430 genotyped donors of the cohort, with around 19% of those sequences being non-productive.

In total, approximately 700 healthy bone marrow donors made up the cohort. Cohort members were all nominally healthy when sampled, although unrecorded immune exposures were likely present. The donor tested CMV seropositive and was one of the 289 seropositive cohort members. Every donor gave a peripheral blood sample, and the peripheral blood mononuclear cells from that sample were used for TCR beta sequencing. Genomic DNA extraction from the blood cell samples was performed with the Qiagen DNeasy Blood Extraction Kit. The receptor library was made with the immunoSEQ multiplex PCR assay. A mixture of 60 forward primers for TCR Vbeta segments and 13 reverse primers for TCR Jbeta segments was used in the multiplex PCR. The CDR3 region of rearranged TCR beta genes was amplified from genomic DNA with a multiplex PCR assay. Amplified TCR beta libraries were sequenced as 87-base-pair reads on the Illumina HiSeq System. Per the source publication's procedure: A later analysis tallied tens of millions of unique TCR beta chains across the 550 to 850 repertoires, and around 12 million of those chains were shared by two or more donors. Raw reads were error-corrected and collapsed into unique sequences with a nearest-neighbor algorithm that merged closely related sequences to remove PCR and sequencing errors. To assign V, D and J gene segments, CDR3 sequences were aligned to IMGT reference sequences. Each retained sequence needed at least a six-nucleotide match to both a V gene segment and a J gene segment. A rearrangement was called productive if the CDR3 had no stop codons and remained in frame with V and J, and every other rearrangement was called non-productive. CDR3 was defined according to IMGT convention as the region running from the second conserved V-encoded cysteine to the conserved J-encoded phenylalanine. Sequences without an unambiguous match to a single V gene segment were excluded from the earlier analysis of over 500 of the donors. In an earlier analysis of 587 of the donors, a V segment was called functional when productive rearrangements were above 56.7%, and segregating when the standard deviation between donors exceeded 5%. A statistical classification framework was built for diagnosing cytomegalovirus status from the catalog of TCR beta chain sequences. V and J gene assignment, in a later analysis, came from comparing TCR nucleotide sequences with IMGT/GENE-DB human TR gene sequences. Using the TCRdist pipeline, a later analysis assigned CDR3 sequences along with most-parsimonious VDJ recombination scenarios. In a later analysis, each TCR beta chain was defined by its CDR3 amino acid sequence together with its V-gene family, and reads without a unique V-gene family were excluded. To address suspected cross-contamination and a sequencing artifact, a later analysis removed roughly 640 highly shared, low-generation-probability nucleotide sequences. In a later analysis, a clonal expansion index for each public chain was calculated from normalized within-repertoire ranks of inferred template counts. In a later analysis, generation probabilities were computed using a VDJ recombination model fitted to out-of-frame rearrangements, and the results were checked against IGoR. In a later analysis, TCR-TCR, TCR-HLA and TCR-CMV co-occurrence was scored with hypergeometric tests, and a repertoire-size bias correction was applied to TCR pairs. In a later analysis, false discovery rates were estimated by permuting HLA or CMV assignments 20 times. A later analysis grouped co-occurring TCRs with DBSCAN, adding TCRdist sequence similarity when clustering within HLA-allele-positive subsets. Co-occurrence clustering excluded repertoires with fewer than 30,000 or more than 120,000 public chains, plus five with anomalous nucleotide sharing. TCRdb stores this immuneACCESS table with in-frame sequences only. Part of the clones is absent; in the studies checked, under half of the shortfall reflects unresolved V genes, and no reason is known for the rest. The V and J calls and clone size come from that table; D and trimming were worked out from the DNA. The sample table lists more than 90,000 clones, about 74% of them with a count of one. The ten largest clones take up around 5% of the sample.

The CDR3 goes from the cysteine to the phenylalanine over 18 residues. The CDR3 DNA has 54 bases and is translated from base 1. Trimming accounts for 0 bases at V and 7 bases at J, while the number of junction bases matched to no gene is 14. The germline V gene gives CDR1 as LGHNA and CDR2 as YNFKEQ. Points on this clone: Its binding antigen is unknown. One base away there is no much larger clone; base qualities are not given.

The full study reports these points: In a later analysis, HLA-associated TCR beta chains showed more clonal expansion and lower generation probabilities than non-associated chains that were equally common. A group of highly shared sequence variants was considered likely to be a technical artifact of the sequencing pipeline. According to a later analysis, parvovirus B19, influenza, CMV and Epstein-Barr virus appeared linked to several top co-occurrence clusters. An earlier analysis of around 540 of the donors showed that most TCR beta V segments appeared in productive rearrangements either about 87% or about 30% of the time, which broadly matched IMGT annotations. Because counts were too low, 15 or so rarely observed V segments, including chromosome 9 orphons, were excluded from the earlier analysis of some 540 of the donors. Immune exposure information for the cohort was limited to CMV serostatus. Some IMGT-functional V segments, including TRBV6-2 and TRBV6-3, could not be distinguished by the 87-base-pair reads and were therefore excluded. In vitro tests confirmed that a few of the cytomegalovirus-associated TCR beta chains recognize cytomegalovirus antigens. In a later analysis, most CMV-associated TCR beta chains were found to appear HLA-restricted, with HLA associations seemingly driven largely by CMV exposure. Correlated functional status among segregating V segments might reflect linkage disequilibrium, but an unknown experimental factor could not be ruled out. While some public TCRs were present in many individuals, most TCR sequences turned up only very rarely across donors. Strong co-occurrence of HLA alleles, especially DR and DQ, made assigning TCR associations to individual alleles difficult. The study gave a list of about 170 TCR beta chains associated with cytomegalovirus. The classifier was reported to diagnose cytomegalovirus status with high specificity and sensitivity in both the original and validation cohorts. Only TCR beta chains were sequenced in this cohort, and the absence of alpha or paired-chain data limited detectable features. A later analysis associated 15,000 to 20,000 TCR beta sequences with specific HLA alleles at a false discovery rate of 0.05. Presence/absence analyses assumed roughly uniform sequencing depth across donors, an assumption that may not hold. Because HLA typing was missing for some donors at each locus, association tests included only the typed subset. The authors suggested that the approach could potentially be extended to other disease states and immunological phenotypes. V-gene and J-gene trimming of TCR beta chains was associated with a missense DCLRE1C variant in a later genetic analysis, and the association was replicated in an independent cohort. In a later analysis, the rate of TCR association differed among HLA loci, with DRB1 alleles having the most associated TCRs and HLA-C alleles having the fewest. A further reported finding was that TCR beta sequences accurately predicted the HLA-A and HLA-B alleles for most subjects in the first cohort. According to a later genetic analysis, donors in an Asian-associated ancestry cluster had fewer N-insertions in productive TCRs than the roughly 670-donor mean.

The sequence joins TRBV4-2 to TRBJ2-1; 8 bases in the junction line up with TRBD1. This clonotype was sampled from a young man in good health and CMV-seropositive. Sample: PBMCs. The CDR3 is CASSQDGQGKEFGNEQFF. Here is the DNA: TGTGCCAGCAGCCAAGATGGACAGGGAAAAGAGTTCGGGAATGAGCAGTTCTTC.